This is a list of T cell receptor beta chains from one sample in a study of OX40 agonist ivuxolimab in advanced cancers. Profiling relied on immunoSEQ multiplex PCR, and the TCRdb table lists in-frame clones only, not all of them. This sample has about 15,000 clones, with roughly 75% found just once. Sequenced material: CD4+ or CD8+ T cells sorted from blood, taken in a trial of the OX40 agonist ivuxolimab. These receptor sequences come from an adult with an advanced solid tumor such as melanoma, head and neck, liver or kidney cancer. The CDR3 runs from the conserved cysteine through the conserved F or W. The D gene is left open where the match is weak. For some rows the clone size is stated as once, few or many, or as a class when expanded; others skip it.

CDR3: CASSQDPGTESYEQYF
DNA: TGTGCCAGCAGCCAAGACCCCGGGACAGAATCCTACGAGCAGTACTTC
V: TRBV5-4
D: TRBD1
J: TRBJ2-7
size: .

CDR3: CASSGGRGTEAFF
DNA: TGTGCCAGTTCGGGGGGGCGAGGCACTGAAGCTTTCTTT
V: TRBV19
D: .
J: TRBJ1-1
size: .

CDR3: CASSPPIASVEAFF
DNA: TGTGCCAGCAGCCCGCCGATTGCTAGTGTTGAAGCTTTCTTT
V: TRBV7-9
D: .
J: TRBJ1-1
size: once

CDR3: CASSPAPRGTDTQYF
DNA: TGTGCCAGCAGCCCTGCGCCTAGGGGCACAGATACGCAGTATTTT
V: TRBV7-9
D: .
J: TRBJ2-3
size: .

CDR3: CASSLGWLATNEKLFF
DNA: TGTGCCAGCAGCCTTGGGTGGCTTGCAACTAATGAAAAACTGTTTTTT
V: TRBV7-8
D: .
J: TRBJ1-4
size: .

CDR3: CASTPPLGTLAYEQYF
DNA: TGTGCCAGCACCCCGCCCCTCGGGACGTTGGCCTACGAGCAGTACTTC
V: TRBV6-6
D: .
J: TRBJ2-7
size: .

CDR3: CASSVPGFSHEQYF
DNA: TGTGCCAGCAGTGTGCCAGGGTTTTCTCACGAGCAGTACTTC
V: TRBV6-1
D: .
J: TRBJ2-7
size: .

CDR3: CASTHSGGGYEQYF
DNA: TGTGCCAGCACTCATAGCGGGGGGGGGTACGAGCAGTACTTC
V: TRBV27
D: TRBD2
J: TRBJ2-7
size: .

CDR3: CASKLGVGPQPQHF
DNA: TGTGCCAGCAAACTGGGAGTCGGGCCCCAGCCCCAGCATTTT
V: TRBV11-3
D: .
J: TRBJ1-5
size: .

CDR3: CASSATSGRGYEQYF
DNA: TGCGCCAGCAGCGCAACTAGCGGGAGGGGGTACGAGCAGTACTTC
V: TRBV4-1
D: TRBD2
J: TRBJ2-7
size: .

CDR3: CASSPPLVHEQYF
DNA: TGTGCCAGCAGCCCCCCTTTGGTACACGAGCAGTACTTC
V: TRBV5-5
D: .
J: TRBJ2-7
size: once

CDR3: CASSERKGRFQETQYF
DNA: TGTGCCAGCAGCGAGCGAAAGGGACGGTTCCAAGAGACCCAGTACTTC
V: TRBV5-6
D: .
J: TRBJ2-5
size: .

CDR3: CASSERIALAKNIQYF
DNA: TGTGCCAGCAGCGAAAGGATCGCCCTAGCCAAAAACATTCAGTACTTC
V: TRBV11-2
D: .
J: TRBJ2-4
size: .

CDR3: CASGRGPFEAFF
DNA: TGTGCCAGCGGTCGTGGGCCATTCGAAGCTTTCTTT
V: TRBV6-6
D: .
J: TRBJ1-1
size: .

CDR3: CATLIGVLAFF
DNA: TGTGCCACCCTTATAGGTGTTTTAGCTTTCTTT
V: TRBV10-3
D: .
J: TRBJ1-1
size: .

CDR3: CASSPTVYEQYF
DNA: TGTGCCAGCAGTCCGACAGTATACGAGCAGTACTTC
V: TRBV6-5
D: .
J: TRBJ2-7
size: .

CDR3: CASSLVAGSNEQYF
DNA: TGTGCCAGCAGCTTGGTAGCGGGTAGCAACGAGCAGTACTTC
V: TRBV5-4
D: TRBD2
J: TRBJ2-7
size: .

CDR3: CASSLGGDTEAFF
DNA: TGTGCCAGCAGCTTAGGAGGGGACACTGAAGCTTTCTTT
V: TRBV7-2
D: .
J: TRBJ1-1
size: .

CDR3: CASSLNGQQHYEQYF
DNA: TGTGCCAGCAGCTTGAACGGACAACAGCACTACGAGCAGTACTTC
V: TRBV5-6
D: .
J: TRBJ2-7
size: .

CDR3: CASSVGAQNYYGYTF
DNA: TGTGCCAGCAGCGTAGGGGCCCAAAACTACTATGGCTACACCTTC
V: TRBV9
D: .
J: TRBJ1-2
size: .

CDR3: CASSLERGLFYEQYF
DNA: TGTGCCAGCAGCTTGGAGCGGGGTCTTTTTTACGAGCAGTACTTC
V: TRBV5-4
D: TRBD2
J: TRBJ2-7
size: few

CDR3: CASRGLGSSGNTIYF
DNA: TGTGCCAGCAGGGGACTCGGAAGCTCTGGAAACACCATATATTTT
V: TRBV27
D: .
J: TRBJ1-3
size: .

CDR3: CASSPPQDYEQYF
DNA: TGTGCCAGCAGCCCACCTCAAGATTACGAGCAGTACTTC
V: TRBV7-3
D: .
J: TRBJ2-7
size: .

CDR3: CASSSGTGGPGEQYF
DNA: TGTGCCAGCAGTTCCGGGACAGGGGGCCCCGGGGAGCAGTACTTC
V: TRBV7-9
D: TRBD1
J: TRBJ2-7
size: .

CDR3: CASRRRDRGYQPQHF
DNA: TGTGCCAGCCGCCGCCGAGACAGGGGGTATCAGCCCCAGCATTTT
V: TRBV2
D: TRBD1
J: TRBJ1-5
size: .

CDR3: CASSLGRVNTEAFF
DNA: TGTGCCAGCAGCCTCGGCAGGGTGAACACTGAAGCTTTCTTT
V: TRBV28
D: .
J: TRBJ1-1
size: .

CDR3: CASSLQGGYGYTF
DNA: TGTGCCAGCAGCTTACAGGGCGGCTATGGCTACACCTTC
V: TRBV7-3
D: .
J: TRBJ1-2
size: .

CDR3: CASSKDYFSYNEQFF
DNA: TGTGCCAGTAGTAAAGACTACTTTTCCTACAATGAGCAGTTCTTC
V: TRBV19
D: .
J: TRBJ2-1
size: .

CDR3: CASSPPGQPSTDTQYF
DNA: TGTGCCAGCAGCCCGCCCGGACAGCCTAGCACAGATACGCAGTATTTT
V: TRBV7-9
D: .
J: TRBJ2-3
size: .

CDR3: CASRPLASPYNEQFF
DNA: TGTGCCAGCAGACCCCTAGCTAGCCCCTACAATGAGCAGTTCTTC
V: TRBV27
D: .
J: TRBJ2-1
size: .

CDR3: CASSVLGGQETQYF
DNA: TGTGCCAGCAGTGTGCTGGGGGGCCAAGAGACCCAGTACTTC
V: TRBV5-6
D: .
J: TRBJ2-5
size: .

CDR3: CASSYSLGSADTQYF
DNA: TGTGCCAGCAGTTACTCTTTAGGGTCAGCAGATACGCAGTATTTT
V: TRBV6-5
D: .
J: TRBJ2-3
size: .

CDR3: CASSAGTSGWYIQYF
DNA: TGTGCCAGCAGTGCCGGGACTAGCGGGTGGTACATTCAGTACTTC
V: TRBV6-5
D: TRBD2
J: TRBJ2-4
size: .

CDR3: CASSYVPNEKLFF
DNA: TGTGCCAGCAGCTACGTGCCTAATGAAAAACTGTTTTTT
V: TRBV7-6
D: .
J: TRBJ1-4
size: .

CDR3: CASSIHSPGYEQFF
DNA: TGTGCCAGTAGTATACACTCCCCAGGGTATGAGCAGTTCTTC
V: TRBV19
D: .
J: TRBJ2-1
size: once

CDR3: CASSQYIGGANVLTF
DNA: TGTGCCAGCAGCCAGTACATCGGAGGGGCCAACGTCCTGACTTTC
V: TRBV6-6
D: .
J: TRBJ2-6
size: .

CDR3: CASSAGLAGSYNEQFF
DNA: TGTGCCAGCAGCGCGGGACTAGCGGGCTCCTACAATGAGCAGTTCTTC
V: TRBV7-3
D: TRBD2
J: TRBJ2-1
size: .

CDR3: CASSYSGRRYGYTF
DNA: TGTGCCAGCAGTTACTCAGGCAGGAGGTATGGCTACACCTTC
V: TRBV6-6
D: .
J: TRBJ1-2
size: .

CDR3: CASSQVGPGELFF
DNA: TGCGCCAGCAGCCAAGTGGGGCCCGGGGAGCTGTTTTTT
V: TRBV4-1
D: .
J: TRBJ2-2
size: .

CDR3: CASSHQGANEQFF
DNA: TGTGCCAGTAGTCACCAGGGGGCCAATGAGCAGTTCTTC
V: TRBV19
D: TRBD1
J: TRBJ2-1
size: .

CDR3: CASSPRGVGYEQYF
DNA: TGCGCCAGCAGCCCGAGGGGGGTTGGGTACGAGCAGTACTTC
V: TRBV4-1
D: .
J: TRBJ2-7
size: .

CDR3: CASRGDRSYNEQFF
DNA: TGTGCCAGCAGGGGGGACAGGTCCTACAATGAGCAGTTCTTC
V: TRBV2
D: TRBD1
J: TRBJ2-1
size: .

CDR3: CASSLGNQRNYGYTF
DNA: TGTGCCAGCAGTTTAGGTAATCAGAGAAACTATGGCTACACCTTC
V: TRBV7-9
D: .
J: TRBJ1-2
size: .

CDR3: CASSIGSILGANVLTF
DNA: TGTGCCAGTAGTATAGGGTCGATTCTGGGGGCCAACGTCCTGACTTTC
V: TRBV19
D: .
J: TRBJ2-6
size: .